Listed below are T cell receptor beta chains from one sample, sequenced in a study of T cell repertoires in cytomegalovirus infection. These TCRs' antigens remain unknown. Each CDR3 protein gets one entry after TCRdb re-called the reads with MiXCR. This sample carries some 800,000 distinct CDR3 sequences, 25% to 35% of them seen once, and the ten largest clones take 10% to 15%. Source: cultured CD8+ T cells from PBMCs, taken from culture after CMV antigen stimulation. Receptor source: a human donor in good health (CMV status not recorded). Some clones in this sample may be carry-over from other donors' samples. CDR3s include the opening cysteine and the closing phenylalanine or tryptophan. The order of the fields is clone size, J gene, D gene, V gene, CDR3 DNA, CDR3 protein. The D gene is left open where the match is weak. Not every row has a clone size; where given, it reads once, few, many or a size class.

clone size: few
J gene: TRBJ2-1
D gene: TRBD1
V gene: TRBV6-1
CDR3 DNA: TGTGCCAGCCGGGACAGGGAAAGTTCCAATGAGCAGTTCTTC
CDR3 protein: CASRDRESSNEQFF

clone size: few
J gene: TRBJ1-3
D gene: TRBD1
V gene: TRBV5-4
CDR3 DNA: TGTGCCAGCAGCGATACAGGGGGATCTGGAAACACCATATATTTT
CDR3 protein: CASSDTGGSGNTIYF

clone size: many
J gene: TRBJ2-3
D gene: .
V gene: TRBV7-2
CDR3 DNA: TGTGCCAGCAGCTTAGCGGGGGACACAGATACGCAGTATTTT
CDR3 protein: CASSLAGDTDTQYF

clone size: .
J gene: TRBJ2-4
D gene: .
V gene: TRBV7-2
CDR3 DNA: TGTGCCAGCAGCTTCTTTCGGGACCCCAAAAACATTCAGTACTTC
CDR3 protein: CASSFFRDPKNIQYF

clone size: few
J gene: TRBJ1-1
D gene: .
V gene: TRBV7-6
CDR3 DNA: TGTGCCAGCAGCTTATTCCCTCTGAAGGGCCTGGGGTCCACTGAAGCTTTCTTT
CDR3 protein: CASSLFPLKGLGSTEAFF

clone size: many
J gene: TRBJ1-2
D gene: TRBD1
V gene: TRBV7-9
CDR3 DNA: TGTGCCAGCAGCCAAAGGTCGGCCGGGACAGTCTATGGCTACACCTTC
CDR3 protein: CASSQRSAGTVYGYTF

clone size: .
J gene: TRBJ1-6
D gene: .
V gene: TRBV5-4
CDR3 DNA: TGTGCCAGCAGCTTGGCAGGGGAAGGGCCCGGGAATTCACCCCTCCACTTT
CDR3 protein: CASSLAGEGPGNSPLHF

clone size: .
J gene: TRBJ1-1
D gene: TRBD1
V gene: TRBV27
CDR3 DNA: TGTGCCAGCAGTTTATCGGGGCAGGGGGGATTGTACACTGAAGCTTTCTTT
CDR3 protein: CASSLSGQGGLYTEAFF

clone size: .
J gene: TRBJ1-2
D gene: .
V gene: TRBV12-3/TRBV12-4
CDR3 DNA: TGTGCCAGCAGGCGTGGAAATGATATGAAGGGCTACACCTTC
CDR3 protein: CASRRGNDMKGYTF

clone size: .
J gene: TRBJ1-4
D gene: TRBD1
V gene: TRBV27
CDR3 DNA: TGTGCCAGCAGTGGGACAGGGGGAAACGAAAAACTGTTTTTT
CDR3 protein: CASSGTGGNEKLFF

clone size: few
J gene: TRBJ2-3
D gene: .
V gene: TRBV10-3
CDR3 DNA: TGTGCCATCATGGGACCCAGGAGCACAGATACGCAGTATTTT
CDR3 protein: CAIMGPRSTDTQYF

clone size: many
J gene: TRBJ1-5
D gene: .
V gene: TRBV7-2
CDR3 DNA: TGTGCCAGCAGCTTTGGGGATTGGGTGGGCAATCAGCCCCAGCATTTT
CDR3 protein: CASSFGDWVGNQPQHF

clone size: .
J gene: TRBJ2-1
D gene: .
V gene: TRBV7-2
CDR3 DNA: TGTGCCAGCAGCCCCTACGGGGGTTCAAATGAGCAGTTCTTC
CDR3 protein: CASSPYGGSNEQFF

clone size: .
J gene: TRBJ2-1
D gene: .
V gene: TRBV14
CDR3 DNA: TGTGCCAGCAGCCAAGTAGACTCCCCCTACAATGAGCAGTTCTTC
CDR3 protein: CASSQVDSPYNEQFF

clone size: few
J gene: TRBJ2-2
D gene: .
V gene: TRBV14
CDR3 DNA: TGTGCCAGCAGCCAAGAGGCAGTCGGCAGGGCCGGGGAGCTGTTTTTT
CDR3 protein: CASSQEAVGRAGELFF

clone size: .
J gene: TRBJ1-3
D gene: TRBD1
V gene: TRBV27
CDR3 DNA: TGTGCCAGTACAGGGGATAAAAACACCATATATTTT
CDR3 protein: CASTGDKNTIYF

clone size: .
J gene: TRBJ1-1
D gene: .
V gene: TRBV7-6
CDR3 DNA: TGTGCCAGCAGCTTAAAGGGGACCACTGAAGCTTTCTTT
CDR3 protein: CASSLKGTTEAFF

clone size: .
J gene: TRBJ1-1
D gene: .
V gene: TRBV7-9
CDR3 DNA: TGTGCCAGCAGCTTAGACGCAGCCGAGGAGGCTTTCTTT
CDR3 protein: CASSLDAAEEAFF

clone size: .
J gene: TRBJ2-7
D gene: TRBD1
V gene: TRBV27
CDR3 DNA: TGTGCCAGCAGTCGAGGCACAGGGGTTTTTTACGAGCAGTACTTC
CDR3 protein: CASSRGTGVFYEQYF

clone size: .
J gene: TRBJ2-1
D gene: TRBD2
V gene: TRBV4-2
CDR3 DNA: TGTGCCAGCAGCCAAGATGAGCGGGGGGCCGCCTACAATGAGCAGTTCTTC
CDR3 protein: CASSQDERGAAYNEQFF

clone size: few
J gene: TRBJ2-5
D gene: TRBD2
V gene: TRBV7-6
CDR3 DNA: TGTGCCAGCAGCCCATCAGCGGGGGGCGATGAGACCCAGTACTTC
CDR3 protein: CASSPSAGGDETQYF

clone size: few
J gene: TRBJ2-5
D gene: TRBD2
V gene: TRBV7-9
CDR3 DNA: TGTGCCAGCAGCCTGGGCCCGGGGGGGCTGTTGGAGACCCAGTACTTC
CDR3 protein: CASSLGPGGLLETQYF

clone size: few
J gene: TRBJ1-4
D gene: TRBD1
V gene: TRBV7-6
CDR3 DNA: TGTGCCAGCAGCTCCTCAGGGGGTGATAATGAAAAACTGTTTTTT
CDR3 protein: CASSSSGGDNEKLFF

clone size: .
J gene: TRBJ1-1
D gene: .
V gene: TRBV10-3
CDR3 DNA: TGTGCCATCAGTGAGTCGCATGACAGCTACACTGAAGCTTTCTTT
CDR3 protein: CAISESHDSYTEAFF

clone size: .
J gene: TRBJ1-5
D gene: .
V gene: TRBV6-2/TRBV6-3
CDR3 DNA: TGTGCCAGCAGACAGGTAAATAGCAATCAGCCCCAGCATTTT
CDR3 protein: CASRQVNSNQPQHF

clone size: .
J gene: TRBJ1-2
D gene: .
V gene: TRBV6-1
CDR3 DNA: TGTGCCAGCAGGACGGCCACAGGAGAGTTCTATGGCTACACCTTC
CDR3 protein: CASRTATGEFYGYTF

clone size: few
J gene: TRBJ1-5
D gene: TRBD1
V gene: TRBV27
CDR3 DNA: TGTGCCAGCAGTGCCCGACAGGGGGGCTACCAGCCCCAGCATTTT
CDR3 protein: CASSARQGGYQPQHF

clone size: few
J gene: TRBJ1-2
D gene: .
V gene: TRBV6-2/TRBV6-3
CDR3 DNA: TGTGCCAGCACGGGGACTTCCCAAAACTATGGCTACACCTTC
CDR3 protein: CASTGTSQNYGYTF

clone size: .
J gene: TRBJ2-7
D gene: .
V gene: TRBV7-6
CDR3 DNA: TGTGCCAGCAGCTTAGAACAGGGATACACCTACGAGCAGTACTTC
CDR3 protein: CASSLEQGYTYEQYF

clone size: few
J gene: TRBJ1-6
D gene: .
V gene: TRBV27
CDR3 DNA: TGTGCCAGCACTGATGGGCAGGATAATTCACCCCTCCACTTT
CDR3 protein: CASTDGQDNSPLHF

clone size: few
J gene: TRBJ2-3
D gene: TRBD2
V gene: TRBV9
CDR3 DNA: TGTGCCAGCAGCCTGAGAGCGGGGGGACCCACAGATACGCAGTATTTT
CDR3 protein: CASSLRAGGPTDTQYF

clone size: .
J gene: TRBJ1-1
D gene: TRBD1
V gene: TRBV9
CDR3 DNA: TGTGCCAGCAGCACAGGGGGCAAGGACACTGAAGCTTTCTTT
CDR3 protein: CASSTGGKDTEAFF

clone size: many
J gene: TRBJ2-1
D gene: .
V gene: TRBV7-2
CDR3 DNA: TGTGCCAGCGTCGGGGGCGAGGGCTGGTTCTTC
CDR3 protein: CASVGGEGWFF

clone size: few
J gene: TRBJ2-1
D gene: .
V gene: TRBV24-1
CDR3 DNA: TGTGCCACCAGTGATTTGTGGGCCCCTGAGCAGTTCTTC
CDR3 protein: CATSDLWAPEQFF

clone size: .
J gene: TRBJ2-3
D gene: TRBD1
V gene: TRBV15
CDR3 DNA: TGTGCCACCAGCAGTGTCGACAGGGGCACAGATACGCAGTATTTT
CDR3 protein: CATSSVDRGTDTQYF

clone size: .
J gene: TRBJ2-5
D gene: TRBD2
V gene: TRBV4-1
CDR3 DNA: TGCGCCAGCAGCCTTTTAGCGGGAGGGAGCCAAGAGACCCAGTACTTC
CDR3 protein: CASSLLAGGSQETQYF

clone size: few
J gene: TRBJ2-2
D gene: TRBD1
V gene: TRBV7-9
CDR3 DNA: TGTGCCAGCAGCCCGGATGGGACAGCAAACACCGGGGAGCTGTTTTTT
CDR3 protein: CASSPDGTANTGELFF

clone size: many
J gene: TRBJ1-1
D gene: TRBD1
V gene: TRBV7-2
CDR3 DNA: TGTGCCAGCAGCCAAACAGGGGGTATTTACGTAGGCACTGAAGCTTTCTTT
CDR3 protein: CASSQTGGIYVGTEAFF

clone size: few
J gene: TRBJ1-1
D gene: .
V gene: TRBV7-9
CDR3 DNA: TGTGCCAGCAGCCCCCCCGGGACATTGTTTACTGAAGCTTTCTTT
CDR3 protein: CASSPPGTLFTEAFF

clone size: few
J gene: TRBJ2-1
D gene: .
V gene: TRBV29-1
CDR3 DNA: TGCAGCGTTGTAGGGGGGGCGACGAATGAGCAGTTCTTC
CDR3 protein: CSVVGGATNEQFF

clone size: .
J gene: TRBJ1-5
D gene: .
V gene: TRBV20-1
CDR3 DNA: TGCAGTGCTAGAGATCTAGGACACCAGCTTAGCAATCAGCCCCAGCATTTT
CDR3 protein: CSARDLGHQLSNQPQHF

clone size: .
J gene: TRBJ2-6
D gene: .
V gene: TRBV28
CDR3 DNA: TGTGCCAGCAGCTGGGCCAACGTCCTGACTTTC
CDR3 protein: CASSWANVLTF

clone size: .
J gene: TRBJ2-3
D gene: TRBD1
V gene: TRBV6-6
CDR3 DNA: TGTGCCAGCAGCTTTCACAGGGGAGATACGCAGTATTTT
CDR3 protein: CASSFHRGDTQYF

clone size: .
J gene: TRBJ1-2
D gene: .
V gene: TRBV7-9
CDR3 DNA: TGTGCCAGCAGCATTAGTGGAAGATATGGCTACACCTTC
CDR3 protein: CASSISGRYGYTF

clone size: many
J gene: TRBJ1-5
D gene: TRBD1
V gene: TRBV7-6
CDR3 DNA: TGTGCCAGCAGCTTAGTGGCAGGGGGTTTATATCAGCCCCAGCATTTT
CDR3 protein: CASSLVAGGLYQPQHF

clone size: many
J gene: TRBJ2-2
D gene: .
V gene: TRBV7-8
CDR3 DNA: TGTGCCAGCCTAGTCAAAGTTACCGGGGAGCTGTTTTTT
CDR3 protein: CASLVKVTGELFF

clone size: once
J gene: TRBJ2-4
D gene: .
V gene: TRBV11-2
CDR3 DNA: TGTGCCAGCGCGTCGGTAGATCAAAACATTCAGTACTTC
CDR3 protein: CASASVDQNIQYF

clone size: .
J gene: TRBJ1-1
D gene: .
V gene: TRBV7-9
CDR3 DNA: TGTGCCAGCAGCCCCGACCACAGGGCTTCGAACACTGAAGCTTTCTTT
CDR3 protein: CASSPDHRASNTEAFF

clone size: few
J gene: TRBJ2-3
D gene: TRBD2
V gene: TRBV27
CDR3 DNA: TGTGCCAGCAGCTTCGCGGGGGGCACAGTCAGAGATACGCAGTATTTT
CDR3 protein: CASSFAGGTVRDTQYF

clone size: .
J gene: TRBJ1-2
D gene: .
V gene: TRBV7-8
CDR3 DNA: TGTGCCAGCAGCTTACCCGGGACCCAAGCCTATGGCTACACCTTC
CDR3 protein: CASSLPGTQAYGYTF

clone size: few
J gene: TRBJ1-1
D gene: .
V gene: TRBV6-4
CDR3 DNA: TGTGCCAGCAGTGACTCAGCGTGGGTCACTGAAGCTTTCTTT
CDR3 protein: CASSDSAWVTEAFF

clone size: once
J gene: TRBJ2-5
D gene: TRBD1
V gene: TRBV24-1
CDR3 DNA: TGTGCCACCAGTGATTCGGGACAGGGAGAGACCCAGTACTTC
CDR3 protein: CATSDSGQGETQYF

clone size: .
J gene: TRBJ2-1
D gene: TRBD2
V gene: TRBV20-1
CDR3 DNA: TGCAGTGCTAGGGGGCGGGAGACTAGTCGCTATGAGCAGTTCTTC
CDR3 protein: CSARGRETSRYEQFF

clone size: many
J gene: TRBJ2-7
D gene: .
V gene: TRBV7-2
CDR3 DNA: TGTGCCAGCAGCTTAGCTCCCAGGGGAGGGTACGAGCAGTACTTC
CDR3 protein: CASSLAPRGGYEQYF